This TCR beta chain was documented in a study of T cells in Graves' hyperthyroidism and ophthalmopathy. Study summary: Once the initial diagnosis was made, peripheral blood was obtained before any treatment. Notes on the study in general: Progression to ophthalmopathy was predicted a median of 6.5 months early. Researchers found most expanded thyroid clonotypes above 0.001 in blood as well.

The CDR3 regions of TCR beta were amplified from RNA transcripts. The primer set for the first-round RT-PCR of the TCR CDR3 was HTBI. TCRdb passed the multiplex PCR reads through MiXCR, listing each CDR3 protein once. Among 200,000 to 300,000 distinct CDR3 sequences listed, approximately 24% were seen once. Diagnoses used clinical symptoms, serum thyroxine and TRAb, thyroid ultrasound and orbital computed tomography. The CDR3 loop spans 17 amino acids. The V gene end was trimmed by 0 bases and the J gene end by 4 bases; junction bases not matched to a gene: 11. Germline V lookup: CDR1 DFQATT, CDR2 SNEGSKA (reference sequence). This clonotype was seen at least ten times. What it recognizes is unknown.

The material sequenced was blood. The TCR sequence derives from a woman aged 40 to 55 with Graves' ophthalmopathy. The rearrangement joins TRBV20-1 to TRBJ2-5; 10 bases are shared with TRBD2. The DNA for the CDR3 is TGCAGTGCTAGAGATAAGGCGTCTAGCGGGAGTCCAGAGACCCAGTACTTC. Its protein product is CSARDKASSGSPETQYF.